The 24 T cell receptor beta chains below were found in one sample sequenced in a study of T cells after yellow fever vaccination. Using its own MiXCR run on the 5' RACE reads, TCRdb lists one record per CDR3 protein. The sample has about 340,000 distinct CDR3 sequences, 9.5% to 15% seen once. Material: CD4+ T cells sorted from PBMCs, obtained 15 days after the yellow fever booster vaccination. The source of these receptors is a man between 18 and 35 years old who received the YFV17D yellow fever vaccine.

The chain uses TRBV24-1 and TRBJ2-1; no clear D. Germline CDR1 is KGHDR and CDR2 is SFDVKD. Trimming removed 9 bases from V and 2 bases from J, with 16 bases in between. The CDR3 is 15 amino acids. The chain's CDR3 is CATASTGYPYNEQFF. CDR3 nucleotide sequence: TGTGCCACCGCCTCAACCGGGTACCCCTACAATGAGCAGTTCTTC.

This sequence joins TRBV19 and TRBJ2-2; no firm D call. The germline gives CDR1 LNHDA, CDR2 SQIVND (reference sequence). Trimming removed 3 bases from V and 10 bases from J, with 15 bases in between. The CDR3 is made up of 14 amino acids. The CDR3 loop reads CASSISRLSKELFF. As DNA, the CDR3 is TGTGCCAGTAGTATCTCACGGCTATCAAAGGAGCTGTTTTTT.

The chain joins TRBV20-1 to TRBJ1-5; D unresolved. Germline V lookup: CDR1 DFQATT, CDR2 SNEGSKA (reference sequence). V was shortened by 3 bases and J by 1 base, with 16 bases between the two germline ends. This CDR3 is 16 amino acids long. CDR3 sequence reads: CSASPWALGSNQPQHF. The CDR3 region has the DNA TGCAGTGCTAGTCCATGGGCCCTTGGGAGCAATCAGCCCCAGCATTTT.

In this sample, this clonotype turned up a few times. The chain is built from TRBV27 and TRBJ2-1; D may be TRBD1 or TRBD2 (5 bases each). From germline, CDR1 is MNHEY and CDR2 SMNVEV (reference sequence). V was trimmed by 8 bases and J by 9 bases, leaving 20 bases between them. CDR3 length equals 14 residues. The CDR3 here is CASRGWGSLSEQFF. DNA for the CDR3: TGTGCCAGCCGCGGCTGGGGGAGTCTTAGTGAGCAGTTCTTC.

The V call is TRBV6-2 or TRBV6-3, the J call TRBJ2-3; the D gene is possibly TRBD2 (5 bases). Between the trimmed V and J ends, which lost 2 bases and 3 bases, there was a span of 9 bases. This CDR3 spans 14 amino acids. CDR1 and CDR2 (germline): MNHEY, SVGEGT. DNA for the CDR3: TGTGCCAGCAGTTACCGAGGGTATACAGATACGCAGTATTTT. Encoded protein: CASSYRGYTDTQYF.

The chain links TRBV21-1 to TRBJ1-5. TRBV21-1 is labeled a pseudogene. This CDR3 is 13 amino acids long. This chain's CDR3 is CASSKALDQPQHF. CDR3 DNA: TGTGCCAGCAGCAAAGCGCTCGATCAGCCCCAGCATTTT.

The chain has TRBV6-2 or TRBV6-3 and TRBJ2-3, with unresolved D. The CDR3 extends over 17 amino acids. Looked up from germline, CDR1 is MNHEY and CDR2 is SVGEGT. V was clipped by 0 bases and J by 1 base, with 14 bases between them. The CDR3 coding sequence is TGTGCCAGCAGTTACTCGATGGACGAGCAAGGCACAGATACGCAGTATTTT. Its translation is CASSYSMDEQGTDTQYF.

V and J are TRBV4-1 and TRBJ1-1, with TRBD1 as a possible D gene (6 bases). Between the trimmed V and J ends, which lost 2 bases and 4 bases, there was a span of 20 bases. There are 17 residues in the CDR3. Per germline, CDR1 MGHRA and CDR2 YSYEKL. The CDR3 region has the DNA TGCGCCAGCAGCCAATACGGAGGTGGGGGCGGGAGCACTGAAGCTTTCTTT. Its protein product is CASSQYGGGGGSTEAFF.

This clonotype has more than one count but fewer than ten. The V and J genes are TRBV5-1 and TRBJ2-2, with D perhaps matching TRBD1 (6 bases). Germline assignment: CDR1 SGHRS and CDR2 YFSETQ. This CDR3 is 17 amino acids long. Trimming took 2 bases from V and 1 from J, leaving 15 bases between them. CDR3 loop: CASSFTGTSKNTGELFF. The CDR3, as DNA: TGCGCCAGCAGCTTTACCGGGACAAGCAAGAACACCGGGGAGCTGTTTTTT.

This clonotype was seen a few times. The rearrangement joins TRBV20-1 to TRBJ1-1; D is possibly TRBD1 (6 bases). The CDR3 spans 14 residues. Germline lookup yields CDR1 DFQATT and CDR2 SNEGSKA (reference sequence). Trimming removed 5 bases at V and 4 bases at J, with 17 bases between. The CDR3 bases are TGCAGTGCTTGGACAGCTTCGGCGCTCACTGAAGCTTTCTTT. Its translation: CSAWTASALTEAFF.

At least ten counts were recorded for this clonotype. The chain combines TRBV20-1 with TRBJ2-1; tentative D call: TRBD2 (6 bases). V was shortened by 7 bases and J by 4 bases, with 11 bases between the two germline ends. The germline CDR1 and CDR2 sequences are DFQATT and SNEGSKA (reference sequence). This CDR3 has 12 residues. The CDR3 DNA sequence: TGCAGTGGCCCGGGACTTTACAATGAGCAGTTCTTC. Translated: CSGPGLYNEQFF.

The chain couples TRBV4-2 to TRBJ1-3; D not certain. Germline V gene data show CDR1 as LGHNA and CDR2 as YNFKEQ. The CDR3 contains 17 residues. Trimming took off 1 base at V and 2 bases at J, with 15 bases between the two ends. In DNA form, the CDR3 reads TGTGCCAGCAGCCAAGCGGGAGCCGTTGGAGCTGGAAACACCATATATTTT. Translating gives CASSQAGAVGAGNTIYF.

Turning to this clonotype: At one end, the junction sequence differs from germline, possibly due to a read error. The chain joins TRBV7-7 to TRBJ2-3, with a tentative D call TRBD1 (6 bases). Per germline, CDR1 SSHAT and CDR2 FNYEAQ (reference sequence). There are 18 residues in the CDR3. The CDR3 DNA reads TGTGCTAGCAGCTTAGAGGGTATTGGCAGGGGAGGCACAGATACGCAGTATTTT. Its translation is CASSLEGIGRGGTDTQYF.

This clonotype showed up just a few times. CDR3 amino acids: CASSEDRGPQPQHF. In DNA form, the CDR3 reads TGTGCCAGCAGTGAAGACAGGGGGCCCCAGCCCCAGCATTTT. The chain employs TRBV2 and TRBJ1-5, with 9 bases identical to TRBD1. CDR1 is SNHLY and CDR2 is FYNNEI in the germline V gene. With 1 base clipped from V and 7 bases from J, the junction kept 2 bases outside the gene matches. The CDR3 contains 14 residues.

This chain joins TRBV6-5 and TRBJ2-7; 10 positions agree with TRBD2. V shed 7 bases and J 0 bases; nucleotides not matched to a gene: 6. Germline CDR1 and CDR2: MNHEY and SVGAGI. CDR3 length: 15 amino acids. This CDR3 reads CASKRTSGPSYEQYV. The CDR3 nucleotides read TGTGCCAGCAAGAGGACTAGCGGCCCCTCCTACGAGCAGTACGTC.

This clonotype was found a few times. The chain is built from TRBV4-2 and TRBJ2-7; 12 positions match TRBD2. Unmatched junction bases numbered 10, after V lost 6 bases and J lost 7 bases. CDR1 is LGHNA, CDR2 YNFKEQ, per germline. CDR3 size: 15 residues. The CDR3 protein is CASRELAGGEREQYF. In DNA, the CDR3 is TGTGCCAGCAGAGAACTAGCGGGGGGCGAGAGGGAGCAGTACTTC.

This chain links TRBV6-2 or TRBV6-3 with TRBJ2-2; D gene uncertain. Germline V CDR1 and CDR2: MNHEY, SVGEGT. V was trimmed by 6 bases and J by 3 bases, leaving 8 bases between them. The CDR3 runs to 13 residues. The CDR3 protein is CASRDPYTGELFF. The DNA for the CDR3 is TGTGCCAGCAGGGACCCTTACACCGGGGAGCTGTTTTTT.

Regarding this clonotype: At one end, the junction sequence differs from germline, possibly due to a read error. The rearrangement joins TRBV5-6 to TRBJ1-4; no firm D call. The CDR3 covers 13 residues. CDR1 SGHDT and CDR2 YYEEEE come from the germline V gene. CDR3 sequence (DNA): TGTGCCAGCAGCTTGGGGGCCACCCCGGCCCCCGATTTT. Residues: CASSLGATPAPDF.

This clonotype came up a few times. The rearrangement uses TRBV5-1 and TRBJ2-7, with a possible D match to TRBD2 (6 bases). The V gene lost 2 bases and the J gene lost 2 bases, with 11 bases spanning the gap. In germline, CDR1 is SGHRS, CDR2 YFSETQ. CDR3 length equals 14 residues. As DNA, the CDR3 is TGCGCCAGCAGCTTAAATGCGGGGCCCTACGAGCAGTACGTC. This sequence encodes CASSLNAGPYEQYV.

This chain links TRBV4-1 with TRBJ1-1; D unresolved. Germline V CDR1 and CDR2: MGHRA, YSYEKL. The CDR3 is 12 amino acids. Deletions cut 1 base from V and 11 bases from J, with 11 bases between. The CDR3 sequence is CASSQVEGGAFF. Here the CDR3 DNA reads TGCGCCAGCAGCCAAGTCGAGGGCGGGGCTTTCTTT.

The chain combines TRBV28 with TRBJ2-4, with 7 bases identical to TRBD2. Germline CDR1 and CDR2: MDHEN and SYDVKM. The J segment lost 2 bases and the V segment lost 7 bases, leaving 5 bases of the junction unmatched. This CDR3 has 14 amino acids. CDR3 sequence (DNA): TGTGCCAGCAACCCGGGGGGATCCAAAAACATTCAGTACTTC. This translates into CASNPGGSKNIQYF.

The chain carries TRBV6-1 and TRBJ2-3; D assignment may be TRBD1 or TRBD2 (6 bases each). Deletions cut 1 base from V and 1 base from J, with 12 bases between. The CDR3 runs 16 residues. Germline V lookup: CDR1 MNHNS, CDR2 SASEGT. The CDR3 DNA follows: TGTGCCAGCAGTGAAGAGGGGGGTCGGGGCACAGATACGCAGTATTTT. This sequence encodes CASSEEGGRGTDTQYF.

This clonotype was counted only a few times. The V call is TRBV6-4, the J call TRBJ2-3, with a possible D match to TRBD2 (6 bases). The CDR3 spans 14 residues. The ends were cut back, 5 bases at V and 2 bases at J, with 11 bases in the middle. Germline CDR1 MRHNA, CDR2 SNTAGT. CDR3 loop: CASSLRGNTDTQYF. CDR3 in DNA: TGTGCCAGCAGTCTACGGGGGAACACAGATACGCAGTATTTT.

This clonotype was recorded at least ten times. The chain carries TRBV7-9 and TRBJ1-2; no definite D call. Looked up from germline, CDR1 is SEHNR and CDR2 is FQNEAQ (reference sequence). The CDR3 totals 13 residues. V was clipped by 1 base and J by 4 bases, with 7 bases between them. CDR3 sequence reads: CASSLGGTYGYTF. For the CDR3, the DNA is TGTGCCAGCAGCTTAGGGGGTACCTATGGCTACACCTTC.